The clone carrying this TCR beta chain came up a few times. V was cut by 4 bases and J by 1 base, with 11 bases left in between. The CDR3 runs to 13 residues. Germline V CDR1 and CDR2: SQVTM, ANQGSEA. This entry comes from a study of blood T cells in healthy people across ages. The second PCR ran about 6 to 11 cycles with a sample-barcoded 5' primer and J-beta primers. Each cDNA molecule was tagged by a template-switch adaptor that had 12 random nucleotides. TCRdb called the 5' RACE reads again in MiXCR, with one record for every CDR3 protein. The sample holds more than 650,000 distinct CDR3 sequences, 20% to 30% seen once. Separately, the same data were catalogued under a study of T cells of mothers and their children.

The chain employs TRBV29-1 and TRBJ2-7; D not resolved. Sequenced: blood. This receptor was identified in a boy younger than 18 in good health. This chain's CDR3 is CSVGHSLSYEQYF. CDR3 nucleotides: TGCAGCGTTGGGCACAGCCTGTCCTACGAGCAGTACTTC.